The 15 T cell receptor beta chains below come from one sample, sequenced in a study of shared clonotypes between healthy human individuals. Libraries were prepared by immunoSEQ multiplex PCR; TCRdb keeps only in-frame clonotypes and omits some of them. The sample includes about 2.2 million clones, roughly 95% of them seen just once. As defined, naive CD8 cells were CD45RO-negative and positively selected for CCR7, with terminally differentiated effector memory CD45RA+ cells excluded. The sequenced material came from naive CD8+ T cells from PBMCs. The source of these receptors is a young man in good health. Some clones in this sample may be carry-over from other donors' samples.

About this clone: This CDR3 is also generated by other DNA sequences in the sample. The V and J genes are TRBV7-9 and TRBJ2-5; tentatively, D is TRBD1 (5 bases). Trimming left V 0 bases short and J 2 bases short, with 7 bases between. Germline values: CDR1 SEHNR, CDR2 FQNEAQ (reference sequence). The CDR3 sequence is 14 residues long. The CDR3: CASSLAGPQETQYF. The CDR3 coding sequence is TGTGCCAGCAGCTTAGCGGGGCCGCAAGAGACCCAGTACTTC.

The genes are TRBV13 and TRBJ1-2; 10 positions match TRBD1. CDR1 and CDR2 (germline): PRHDT, FYEKMQ (reference sequence). J gave up 1 base and V 6 bases, and 8 bases lay outside the gene matches. The CDR3 consists of 16 residues. DNA of the CDR3: TGTGCCAGCAGTTCCGGGACAGGGGACTTTAACTATGGCTACACCTTC. Protein product: CASSSGTGDFNYGYTF.

The rearrangement uses TRBV7-6 and TRBJ2-3, with TRBD1 identical over 7 bases. This CDR3 comprises 15 residues. CDR1 and CDR2 from the germline V gene are SGHVS and FNYEAQ. V trimming: 5 bases; J trimming: 2 bases; junction bases outside the gene matches: 7. The CDR3 nucleotides read TGTGCCAGCAGCACCAGACAGGGTTTCACAGATACGCAGTATTTT. Translation gives CASSTRQGFTDTQYF.

V is TRBV14 and J is TRBJ2-2; no clear D. CDR3 size: 13 residues. The V gene lost 1 base and the J gene lost 3 bases, with 3 bases spanning the gap. Germline V gives CDR1 SGHDN, CDR2 FVKESK. The CDR3 is CASSQGDTGELFF. CDR3 in DNA: TGTGCCAGCAGCCAAGGGGACACCGGGGAGCTGTTTTTT. Full variable domain (outside the CDR3, taken from reference TRBV14 and TRBJ2-2): EAGVTQFPSHSVIEKGQTVTLRCDPISGHDNLYWYRRVMGKEIKFLLHFVKESKQDESGMPNNRFLAERTGGTYSTLKVQPAELEDSGVYFCASSQGDTGELFFGEGSRLTVL.

This clone was detected a few times. The chain recombines TRBV7-9 with TRBJ2-1; D possibly corresponds to TRBD2 (6 bases). Germline V gene data show CDR1 as SEHNR and CDR2 as FQNEAQ (reference sequence). CDR3 length: 13 residues. V was cut by 2 bases and J by 8 bases, with 10 bases left in between. The CDR3 here is CASSLPGEYEQFF. The CDR3 DNA follows: TGTGCCAGCAGCTTACCGGGAGAATATGAGCAGTTCTTC.

This chain links TRBV28 with TRBJ1-1; D uncertain. The CDR3 contains 15 residues. V lost 0 bases and J 1 base, leaving 9 bases between the germline ends. In germline, CDR1 is MDHEN, CDR2 SYDVKM. The CDR3 sequence: CASSLWPGTNTEAFF. The CDR3 nucleotides read TGTGCCAGCAGTTTATGGCCAGGTACGAACACTGAAGCTTTCTTT. Looking up the rest from reference TRBV28 and TRBJ1-1 gives the full variable domain: DVKVTQSSRYLVKRTGEKVFLECVQDMDHENMFWYRQDPGLGLRLIYFSYDVKMKEKGDIPEGYSVSREKKERFSLILESASTNQTSMYLCASSLWPGTNTEAFFGQGTRLTVV.

This chain links TRBV6-1 with TRBJ2-5, with D possibly matching TRBD1 (6 bases). The germline V gene has CDR1 MNHNS and CDR2 SASEGT. The CDR3 extends over 14 amino acids. V was cut by 5 bases and J by 4 bases, with 14 bases left in between. The CDR3 DNA follows: TGTGCCAGCAGTCCTTATCCCAGGGGAGAGACCCAGTACTTC. It codes for CASSPYPRGETQYF.

The rearrangement joins TRBV5-6 to TRBJ2-7, with 7 bases lining up with TRBD2. The CDR3 extends over 16 amino acids. Per the germline V gene, CDR1 is SGHDT and CDR2 is YYEEEE. J gave up 3 bases and V 0 bases, and 9 bases lay outside the gene matches. The CDR3 region has the DNA TGTGCCAGCAGCTTGGGCCTAGGGGCGGGAGTCTACGAGCAGTACTTC. It encodes CASSLGLGAGVYEQYF.

The chain employs TRBV9 and TRBJ1-5, with D uncertain. Deletions cut 4 bases from V and 7 bases from J, with 3 bases between. The V gene's germline CDR1 is SGDLS and CDR2 YYNGEE. CDR3 length equals 10 residues. CDR3 nucleotides: TGTGCCAGCAGCCGGCAGCCCCAGCATTTT. Translation gives CASSRQPQHF.

The chain is built from TRBV5-6 and TRBJ1-2; 12 nucleotides line up with TRBD1. J was trimmed by 8 bases and V by 2 bases; bases with no gene match: 7. Germline V gene data show CDR1 as SGHDT and CDR2 as YYEEEE. The CDR3 extends over 15 amino acids. CDR3 loop: CASSFGTGGAGGYTF. In nucleotides, the CDR3 is TGTGCCAGCAGCTTCGGGACAGGGGGCGCGGGAGGCTACACCTTC.

The chain uses TRBV27 and TRBJ2-1; 7 positions agree with TRBD1. V shed 6 bases and J 3 bases; nucleotides not matched to a gene: 8. Germline V gene data show CDR1 as MNHEY and CDR2 as SMNVEV (reference sequence). The CDR3 totals 15 residues. CDR3 protein: CASSPGQGDYNEQFF. CDR3 coding DNA: TGTGCCAGCAGCCCCGGTCAGGGGGACTACAATGAGCAGTTCTTC.

The rearrangement joins TRBV6-6 to TRBJ2-7; D is unclear. The CDR3 is made up of 15 amino acids. Germline V lookup: CDR1 MNHNY, CDR2 SVGAGI (reference sequence). V shed 2 bases and J shed 3 bases, with 14 bases lying between them. DNA for the CDR3: TGTGCCAGCAGTTACGCGACACAACTTTACTACGAGCAGTACTTC. Translation gives CASSYATQLYYEQYF.

CDR3 DNA: TGCGCCAGCAGCTTGGTAGGGACTGAGCAGTTCTTC. Its protein is CASSLVGTEQFF. The chain couples TRBV5-1 to TRBJ2-1; the D call may be TRBD1 or TRBD2 (5 bases each). Trimming removed 0 bases at V and 9 bases at J, with 7 bases between. Germline V CDR1 and CDR2: SGHRS, YFSETQ. The CDR3 loop spans 12 amino acids.

This clone was seen a single time. The chain couples TRBV4-1 to TRBJ2-1; the D gene could be TRBD1 or TRBD2 (5 bases each). The CDR3 runs 16 residues. V lost 6 bases and J lost 2, with 17 bases in between. Germline assignment: CDR1 MGHRA and CDR2 YSYEKL. The CDR3 DNA sequence: TGCGCCAGCAGGAGTAATCGACGAGGGGCCTACAATGAGCAGTTCTTC. This sequence encodes CASRSNRRGAYNEQFF.

The chain is built from TRBV11-2 and TRBJ2-7; D perhaps matches TRBD2 (6 bases). V lost 11 bases and J lost 7, with 12 bases in between. The CDR3 contains 10 residues. CDR1 is SGHAT and CDR2 is FQNNGV in the germline V gene. The CDR3 is CAVLAGEQYF. In DNA form, the CDR3 reads TGTGCCGTACTAGCTGGGGAGCAGTACTTC.